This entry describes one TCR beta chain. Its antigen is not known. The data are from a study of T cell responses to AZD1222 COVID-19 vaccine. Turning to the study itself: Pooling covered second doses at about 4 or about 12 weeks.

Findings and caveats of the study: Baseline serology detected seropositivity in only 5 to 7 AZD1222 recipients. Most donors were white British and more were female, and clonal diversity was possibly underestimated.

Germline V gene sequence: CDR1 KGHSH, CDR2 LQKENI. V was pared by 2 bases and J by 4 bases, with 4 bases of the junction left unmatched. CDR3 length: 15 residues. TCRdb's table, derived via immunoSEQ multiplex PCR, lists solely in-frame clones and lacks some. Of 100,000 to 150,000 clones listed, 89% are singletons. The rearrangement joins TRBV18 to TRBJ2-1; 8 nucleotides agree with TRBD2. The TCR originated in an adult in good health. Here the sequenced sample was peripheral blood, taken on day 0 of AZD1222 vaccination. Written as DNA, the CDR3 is TGTGCCAGCTCACCATCGGGGGGGGTGTACAATGAGCAGTTCTTC. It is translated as CASSPSGGVYNEQFF.